These 22 T cell receptor beta chains were all obtained from the same sample, sequenced in a study of blood T cell repertoires in COVID-19. Only in-frame clones appear in the TCRdb table, and some are missing; sequencing was by immunoSEQ multiplex PCR. The sample lists about 35,000 clones, about 80% occurring once. Sequences were obtained from peripheral blood. The receptor source for this set is a man in his fifties or sixties with acute or convalescent COVID-19.

This clone was seen a single time. The chain has TRBV29-1 and TRBJ2-5; a possible D gene is TRBD1 (5 bases). Trimming removed 7 bases from V and 5 bases from J, with 14 bases in between. The CDR3 loop spans 12 amino acids. Germline-derived CDR1 and CDR2 are SQVTM and ANQGSEA. The DNA of the CDR3 is TGCAGCGCCTGGGGCAACGGGGAGACCCAGTACTTC. Translating it yields CSAWGNGETQYF.

The DNA of the CDR3 is TGTGCCAGCAGCAGGGGAAGCTCCTACAATGAGCAGTTCTTC. Amino acid sequence: CASSRGSSYNEQFF. V gene TRBV11-1 combines with J gene TRBJ2-1; weak D call: TRBD1 (5 bases). V lost 5 bases and J lost 0, with 8 bases in between. Germline V CDR1 and CDR2: SGHAT, FQDESV (reference sequence). CDR3 length: 14 amino acids.

The chain combines TRBV9 with TRBJ1-4; D remains unclear. Germline CDR1 is SGDLS and CDR2 is YYNGEE. The CDR3 sequence is 15 residues long. Trimming pared 2 bases from V and 6 bases from J, leaving 14 bases between. The CDR3 reads CASSVSGRADEKLFF. The DNA of the CDR3 is TGTGCCAGCAGCGTTAGCGGGCGGGCGGATGAAAAACTGTTTTTT.

J is TRBJ2-7 and V is TRBV6-5; tentative D call: TRBD2 (5 bases). The CDR3 covers 15 residues. The V end was cut by 0 bases, the J end by 0 bases, with 9 bases between. Germline CDR1 is MNHEY and CDR2 is SVGAGI. CDR3 DNA: TGTGCCAGCAGTTACTCGCCTGGGAGCTCCTACGAGCAGTACTTC. Translation: CASSYSPGSSYEQYF.

V and J are TRBV25-1 and TRBJ2-7; tentative D call: TRBD2 (5 bases). V was pared by 10 bases and J by 2 bases, with 18 bases between. The CDR3 runs 14 residues. Germline V gene lookup returns CDR1 MGHDK and CDR2 SYGVNS. In nucleotides, the CDR3 is TGTGCCACCCGAGGTTCGGGATCGGCCTACGAGCAGTACTTC. As protein: CATRGSGSAYEQYF.

The chain uses TRBV25-1 and TRBJ1-4, with TRBD1 identical over 7 bases. This CDR3 is built from 16 residues. Germline V gene lookup returns CDR1 MGHDK and CDR2 SYGVNS. Trimming took 1 base from V and 0 from J; bases not matched to a gene: 2. This chain's CDR3 is CASSESGTATNEKLFF. CDR3 DNA sequence: TGTGCCAGCAGTGAATCCGGGACAGCAACTAATGAAAAACTGTTTTTT.

The gene calls are TRBV5-1 and TRBJ1-6, with D perhaps TRBD1 (6 bases). Germline CDR1 reads SGHRS; CDR2 reads YFSETQ. CDR3 length equals 15 residues. The ends were cut back, 0 bases at V and 9 bases at J, with 13 bases in the middle. The CDR3 reads CASSLALRGGSPLHF. CDR3 coding DNA: TGCGCCAGCAGCTTGGCCCTGAGGGGGGGTTCACCCCTCCACTTT.

CDR3 DNA: TGCGCCAGCAGCCAAATACAGGGGGGGAATGAAAAACTGTTTTTT. Translation: CASSQIQGGNEKLFF. The V call is TRBV4-1, the J call TRBJ1-4; 8 bases map to TRBD1. The germline V gene has CDR1 MGHRA and CDR2 YSYEKL. This CDR3 is 15 amino acids long. J gave up 5 bases and V 2 bases, and 4 bases lay outside the gene matches.

V gene TRBV19 combines with J gene TRBJ1-1; D is unclear. V lost 11 bases and J 1 base, leaving 14 bases between the germline ends. Germline loops: CDR1 LNHDA, CDR2 SQIVND (reference sequence). This CDR3 comprises 13 residues. This chain's CDR3 is CARRSRANTEAFF. CDR3 nucleotides: TGTGCCCGGAGGTCGAGGGCGAACACTGAAGCTTTCTTT.

The chain uses TRBV10-3 and TRBJ2-7, with 7 bases identical to TRBD1. Per the germline V gene, CDR1 is ENHRY and CDR2 is SYGVKD. Trimming removed 3 bases from V and 2 bases from J; junction bases left unmatched: 1. The CDR3 runs 13 residues. CDR3: CAISDGQAYEQYF. CDR3 DNA: TGTGCCATCAGTGATGGACAGGCCTACGAGCAGTACTTC.

The rearrangement uses TRBV6-5 and TRBJ1-6; D uncertain. The germline gives CDR1 MNHEY, CDR2 SVGAGI. The CDR3 runs 16 residues. The ends were cut back, 2 bases at V and 0 bases at J, with 8 bases in the middle. The CDR3 is CASSYDRVSYNSPLHF. The CDR3 nucleotides read TGTGCCAGCAGTTACGATAGAGTCTCCTATAATTCACCCCTCCACTTT.

The chain employs TRBV9 and TRBJ1-2; D is possibly TRBD1 (6 bases). Germline V gene data show CDR1 as SGDLS and CDR2 as YYNGEE. The CDR3 spans 14 residues. V was clipped by 4 bases and J by 2 bases, with 12 bases between them. DNA for the CDR3: TGTGCCAGCAGCACCTGGGACACCAACTATGGCTACACCTTC. It codes for CASSTWDTNYGYTF.

CDR3: CASSFYDGGAGYTF. The CDR3 coding sequence is TGTGCCAGCAGTTTTTACGACGGTGGGGCTGGCTACACCTTC. The chain couples TRBV28 to TRBJ1-2; D perhaps matches TRBD1 (5 bases). The ends were cut back, 3 bases at V and 7 bases at J, with 15 bases in the middle. Germline-derived CDR1 and CDR2 are MDHEN and SYDVKM. This CDR3 has 14 residues.

The V gene is TRBV23-1, the J gene TRBJ1-4; TRBD1 matches at 8 bases. TRBV23-1 is placed among ORFs of uncertain function. V was pared by 1 base and J by 6 bases, with 4 bases of the junction left unmatched. The CDR3 has 15 amino acids. CDR3 sequence: CASSQLNRGDEKLFF. As DNA, the CDR3 is TGCGCCAGCAGTCAATTGAACAGGGGGGATGAAAAACTGTTTTTT.

On this clone itself: This sample also contains other DNA sequences that code for the same CDR3. The chain couples TRBV3-1 (or the pseudogene TRBV3-2) to TRBJ1-5; 8 bases line up with TRBD1. The J segment lost 2 bases and the V segment lost 1 base, leaving 4 bases of the junction unmatched. The CDR3 has 16 residues. In germline, CDR1 is LGHDT, CDR2 YNNKEL (reference sequence). The CDR3: CASSQGSGQGNQPQHF. CDR3 coding DNA: TGTGCCAGCAGCCAAGGTTCGGGACAGGGCAATCAGCCCCAGCATTTT.

V is TRBV7-9 and J is TRBJ2-3; no clear D. With 6 bases removed from V and 2 bases from J, the gap between germline ends came to 6 bases. The CDR3 sequence is 12 residues long. The germline V gene encodes CDR1 SEHNR and CDR2 FQNEAQ (reference sequence). This CDR3 reads CASRPITDTQYF. The CDR3 nucleotides read TGTGCCAGCAGACCTATCACAGATACGCAGTATTTT.

This clone was detected a few times. This chain connects TRBV12-3 or TRBV12-4 to TRBJ1-2; D call uncertain. The CDR3 consists of 12 residues. V was trimmed by 8 bases and J by 7 bases, leaving 14 bases between them. The CDR3 DNA reads TGTGCCAGCCACGTTCTTGGCCCTGGCTACACCTTC. It translates to CASHVLGPGYTF.

This chain uses TRBV4-1 with TRBJ2-7, with a possible D match to TRBD2 (5 bases). CDR1 and CDR2 (germline): MGHRA, YSYEKL. This CDR3 has 15 amino acids. Trimming shortened V by 4 bases and J by 2 bases, and 15 bases separated the two germline ends. In DNA, the CDR3 is TGCGCCAGCAGCCCCTCCGGCGGGCGTACCTACGAGCAGTACTTC. It is translated as CASSPSGGRTYEQYF.

This rearrangement joins TRBV2 to TRBJ2-3, with D maybe TRBD2 (5 bases). Germline V gives CDR1 SNHLY, CDR2 FYNNEI. The ends were cut back, 8 bases at V and 8 bases at J, with 17 bases in the middle. The CDR3 totals 13 residues. The CDR3 protein is CASRGSFEATQYF. Here the CDR3 DNA reads TGTGCCAGCCGGGGATCCTTCGAAGCTACGCAGTATTTT.

The rearrangement joins TRBV29-1 to TRBJ2-1; 9 bases line up with TRBD1. With V trimmed by 4 bases and J by 6 bases, 4 bases remained unmatched. Germline loops: CDR1 SQVTM, CDR2 ANQGSEA. The CDR3 contains 13 residues. In DNA form, the CDR3 reads TGCAGCGTTGGAAGGGACAGGGTCAATGAGCAGTTCTTC. It yields the protein CSVGRDRVNEQFF.

This clone was detected a few times. CDR3 DNA: TGTGCCAGTAGTAGGTCTAGAGGAACCGGGGAGCTGTTTTTT. Protein: CASSRSRGTGELFF. The chain is built from TRBV19 and TRBJ2-2, with D uncertain. Germline V CDR1 and CDR2: LNHDA, SQIVND (reference sequence). CDR3 length: 14 amino acids. V gave up 4 bases and J gave up 5 bases, with 11 bases separating them.

The chain uses TRBV3-1 (or the pseudogene TRBV3-2) and TRBJ2-1; TRBD2 is a possible D gene (6 bases). This CDR3 has 14 residues. V lost 8 bases to trimming and J lost 3 bases, with 14 bases between them. Looked up from germline, CDR1 is LGHDT and CDR2 is YNNKEL (reference sequence). The CDR3 is CASARRGGYNEQFF. For the CDR3, the DNA is TGTGCCAGCGCCCGGAGGGGAGGCTACAATGAGCAGTTCTTC.